The 18 T cell receptor beta chains presented below share a single source sample, sequenced in a study of early T cells in non-severe SARS-CoV-2 infection (dated by TCRdb to the early 2020s). Library preparation used 5' RACE. The sequencer listed for this sample is NextSeq 500. TCRdb reprocessed the public reads (quality trimming at Q25 with fastp, clone calling with MiXCR) and kept in-frame beta chains. For every CDR3 protein sequence, its rows merge into one entry that carries the most common genes and DNA. A total of roughly 28,000 distinct CDR3 sequences appear in this sample, about 5.8% of them only once. The ten largest account for 5.2% of the sample. The source material was whole blood. Every receptor here comes from an adult who was a healthcare worker with PCR-confirmed SARS-CoV-2 infection or an uninfected control (not recorded which).

This clonotype was observed at least ten times. This chain connects TRBV12-3 or TRBV12-4 to TRBJ1-4; D is ambiguous. V was cut by 1 base and J by 10 bases, with 7 bases left in between. This CDR3 is built from 12 residues. This CDR3 is CASSLVAGKLFF. CDR3 DNA: TGTGCCAGCAGTTTAGTCGCTGGAAAACTGTTTTTT.

This clonotype occurred many times. This chain joins TRBV6-6 and TRBJ2-7; TRBD2 is a possible D gene (6 bases). Germline V CDR1 and CDR2: MNHNY, SVGAGI (reference sequence). The V end was cut by 2 bases, the J end by 0 bases, with 8 bases between. The CDR3 extends over 14 amino acids. This chain's CDR3 is CASSYRDSSYEQYF. The CDR3 nucleotides are TGTGCCAGCAGTTACCGGGACTCCTCCTACGAGCAGTACTTC.

The table lists this clonotype with many counts. The V gene is TRBV27, the J gene TRBJ1-1, with D possibly matching TRBD1 (5 bases). The CDR3 covers 14 residues. Germline-derived CDR1 and CDR2 are MNHEY and SMNVEV (reference sequence). The V end was cut by 7 bases, the J end by 7 bases, with 19 bases between. The DNA for the CDR3 is TGTGCCAGCACGCGGTTGGTAGGGGAATTTGAAGCTTTCTTT. Amino acid sequence: CASTRLVGEFEAFF.

The genes are TRBV7-2 and TRBJ1-5, with D uncertain. The CDR3 length is 13 residues. CDR1 and CDR2 from the germline V gene are SGHTA and FQGNSA. The V end lost 1 base, the J end lost 2 bases, and 3 bases lay between the germline ends. CDR3 sequence: CASSLDGNQPQHF. The CDR3 nucleotides are TGTGCCAGCAGCTTAGACGGCAATCAGCCCCAGCATTTT.

The table lists this clonotype with a few counts. This chain links TRBV11-2 with TRBJ1-1; no reliable D call. The CDR3 length is 14 residues. V dropped 3 bases and J dropped 4 bases, with 12 bases sitting between them. The germline gives CDR1 SGHAT, CDR2 FQNNGV. DNA for the CDR3: TGTGCCAGCAGCTTCGGACGGGCGCCCACTGAAGCTTTCTTT. This encodes CASSFGRAPTEAFF.

The rearrangement links TRBV19 to TRBJ2-3, with D unclear. The germline V gene has CDR1 LNHDA and CDR2 SQIVND (reference sequence). There are 15 residues in the CDR3. Deletions cut 3 bases from V and 3 bases from J, with 13 bases between. The CDR3 spells CASSISLGITDTQYF. The CDR3, as DNA: TGTGCCAGTAGTATCTCTCTGGGGATTACAGATACGCAGTATTTT. Using reference TRBV19 and TRBJ2-3 for the parts outside the CDR3, the full variable domain is DGGITQSPKYLFRKEGQNVTLSCEQNLNHDAMYWYRQDPGQGLRLIYYSQIVNDFQKGDIAEGYSVSREKKESFPLTVTSAQKNPTAFYLCASSISLGITDTQYFGPGTRLTVL.

V and J are TRBV28 and TRBJ2-3, with D unclear. The germline CDR1 and CDR2 sequences are MDHEN and SYDVKM. The CDR3 extends over 13 amino acids. Trimming cost V 10 bases and J 0 bases, with 11 bases left between them. CDR3 residues: CATFGLSTDTQYF. The DNA for the CDR3 is TGTGCCACCTTTGGGCTTAGCACAGATACGCAGTATTTT.

Of note for this clonotype: This sequence may be a read error, since a much larger clone differs from it by one base. This sequence joins TRBV4-3 and TRBJ1-5; D call uncertain. Trimming removed 1 base at V and 5 bases at J, with 9 bases between. The CDR3 is made up of 14 amino acids. The germline gives CDR1 LGHNA, CDR2 YSLEER. The CDR3 here is CASSQGTWYQPQHF. Here the CDR3 DNA reads TGCGCCAGCAGCCAAGGGACCTGGTATCAGCCCCAGCATTTT.

This clonotype has ten or more counts. This chain links TRBV5-6 with TRBJ1-3, with TRBD1 as a possible D gene (6 bases). In germline, CDR1 is SGHDT, CDR2 YYEEEE. Trimming left V 3 bases short and J 0 bases short, with 10 bases between. The CDR3 length is 15 residues. CDR3 region: CASSYRALSGNTIYF. CDR3 nucleotides: TGTGCCAGCAGCTACAGGGCCCTCTCTGGAAACACCATATATTTT.

This clonotype is medium-sized (0.01 to 0.1%) in the sample. This rearrangement joins TRBV7-8 to TRBJ2-7, with 8 bases aligning to TRBD2. J lost 2 bases, V lost 1 base, and 1 base had no gene match. Germline V CDR1 and CDR2: SGHVS, FQNEAQ. CDR3 length: 14 amino acids. CDR3: CASSLGGGPYEQYF. The DNA for the CDR3 is TGTGCCAGCAGCTTAGGCGGGGGGCCCTACGAGCAGTACTTC.

There are many counts of this clonotype. The chain couples TRBV3-1 to TRBJ2-1, with 7 bases that match TRBD2. Losses at the gene ends were 6 bases for V and 3 bases for J; bases not matched to a gene: 8. The germline V gene has CDR1 LGHDT and CDR2 YNNKEL (reference sequence). This CDR3 has 15 residues. CDR3 sequence reads: CASRGGAGNYNEQFF. In DNA, the CDR3 is TGTGCCAGCAGGGGGGGAGCGGGGAACTACAATGAGCAGTTCTTC.

This clonotype came up many times. The J gene is TRBJ2-6, the V gene TRBV14; 8 bases agree with TRBD2. Looked up from germline, CDR1 is SGHDN and CDR2 is FVKESK. The CDR3 is 18 amino acids. The J segment lost 3 bases and the V segment lost 1 base, leaving 8 bases of the junction unmatched. This chain's CDR3 is CASSQVWGLVDGANVLTF. CDR3 nucleotide sequence: TGTGCCAGCAGCCAAGTATGGGGACTAGTGGATGGGGCCAACGTCCTGACTTTC.

V gene TRBV11-3 combines with J gene TRBJ2-1, with D possibly matching TRBD2 (7 bases). Trimming left V 5 bases short and J 2 bases short, with 13 bases between. CDR3 length equals 15 residues. CDR1 SGHNT and CDR2 YENEEA come from the germline V gene. Written as DNA, the CDR3 is TGTGCCAGCAGCCTCCTCGGGGGGCCCTACAATGAGCAGTTCTTC. It yields the protein CASSLLGGPYNEQFF.

The sample holds a few counts of this clonotype. This chain links TRBV7-6 with TRBJ2-1, with 8 bases matching TRBD2. The CDR3 sequence is 17 residues long. The trim removed 5 bases at V and 4 bases at J, leaving 13 bases unmatched. The germline gives CDR1 SGHVS, CDR2 FNYEAQ. In nucleotides, the CDR3 is TGTGCCAGCAGCCAGAGATCTCGGGGGGGGTTGTACAATGAGCAGTTCTTC. It encodes CASSQRSRGGLYNEQFF.

This clonotype came up many times. The chain joins TRBV19 to TRBJ2-1; D unresolved. Germline loops: CDR1 LNHDA, CDR2 SQIVND (reference sequence). The CDR3 is 16 residues long. Trimming took off 0 bases at V and 2 bases at J, with 11 bases between the two ends. Here the CDR3 reads CASSIEERAPYNEQFF. Written as DNA, the CDR3 is TGTGCCAGTAGTATAGAAGAAAGGGCCCCCTACAATGAGCAGTTCTTC.

This clonotype has a count of ten or more. The chain is built from TRBV18 and TRBJ2-1, with 10 bases lining up with TRBD2. The CDR3 totals 16 residues. The V gene's germline CDR1 is KGHSH and CDR2 LQKENI. Unmatched junction bases numbered 3, after V lost 4 bases and J lost 0 bases. Written as DNA, the CDR3 is TGTGCCAGCTCACTGCCTAGCGGGGGCTCCTACAATGAGCAGTTCTTC. Its translation is CASSLPSGGSYNEQFF.

In this sample, this clonotype turned up many times. The genes are TRBV12-3 or TRBV12-4 and TRBJ1-5; TRBD1 agrees at 11 bases. This CDR3 contains 16 residues. V lost 5 bases and J lost 7; bases outside the gene matches: 10. The CDR3 region has the DNA TGTGCCAGCAGTCCAGGGACAGGGGGTGGTGTGCAGCCCCAGCATTTT. Residues: CASSPGTGGGVQPQHF.

This clonotype was seen many times. The chain recombines TRBV5-5 with TRBJ2-1; TRBD2 aligns across 14 bases. This CDR3 region has 15 residues. CDR1 is SGHKS, CDR2 YYEKEE, per germline (reference sequence). Trimming at V came to 6 bases and at J to 6 bases, leaving 5 bases not matched to a gene. The CDR3 bases are TGTGCCAGCACCGGGGGGACTAGCGGGAGCAATGAGCAGTTCTTC. Protein sequence: CASTGGTSGSNEQFF.